Shown below are 25 T cell receptor beta chains from a single sample sequenced in a study of shared clonotypes between healthy human individuals. TCRdb keeps only in-frame clones here, not all; method: immunoSEQ multiplex PCR. The sample shows roughly 1 million clones, about three quarters of them seen only once. Specimen: memory CD4+ T cells sorted from blood. Documented subset: CD45RA-negative fraction. Every receptor here comes from a man aged 18-30 years in good health.

The V and J genes are TRBV28 and TRBJ1-1; D call uncertain. The CDR3 runs 13 residues. V was shortened by 1 base and J by 6 bases, with 9 bases between the two germline ends. Germline V gene data show CDR1 as MDHEN and CDR2 as SYDVKM. CDR3 region: CASSLSQVPEAFF. DNA of the CDR3: TGTGCCAGCAGTTTATCCCAAGTCCCTGAAGCTTTCTTT.

The chain couples TRBV9 to TRBJ1-6; 9 positions match TRBD1. After removal of 3 bases from V and 10 bases from J, the junction contained 5 bases not matched to a gene. The CDR3 has 14 residues. Per the germline V gene, CDR1 is SGDLS and CDR2 is YYNGEE. This chain's CDR3 is CASSAGQGESPLHF. Here the CDR3 DNA reads TGTGCCAGCAGCGCGGGACAGGGAGAATCACCCCTCCACTTT.

The chain recombines TRBV28 with TRBJ1-5; a weak D match, TRBD1 (5 bases). Germline V gene data show CDR1 as MDHEN and CDR2 as SYDVKM. V shed 5 bases and J shed 7 bases, with 12 bases lying between them. This CDR3 comprises 13 residues. The CDR3 spells CASSAGSGQPQHF. The CDR3 nucleotides read TGTGCCAGCAGTGCAGGGTCAGGGCAGCCCCAGCATTTT.

A note on this clone: Distinct nucleotide sequences in the sample also encode this CDR3. J is TRBJ1-1 and V is TRBV18, with unresolved D. Trimming shortened V by 3 bases and J by 1 base, and 6 bases separated the two germline ends. Germline values: CDR1 KGHSH, CDR2 LQKENI. This CDR3 has 13 residues. CDR3 nucleotides: TGTGCCAGCTCACCTACAAAGAACACTGAAGCTTTCTTT. This gives the protein CASSPTKNTEAFF.

This clone was recorded many times. The chain recombines TRBV4-2 with TRBJ2-1; D is ambiguous. Trimming cost V 0 bases and J 2 bases, with 8 bases left between them. This CDR3 region has 15 residues. Germline CDR1 is LGHNA and CDR2 is YNFKEQ. This CDR3 is CASSQEYEPYNEQFF. The CDR3 DNA reads TGTGCCAGCAGCCAAGAGTATGAGCCCTACAATGAGCAGTTCTTC.

V is TRBV18 and J is TRBJ2-5, with D unresolved. V dropped 4 bases and J dropped 1 base, with 7 bases sitting between them. Germline CDR1 KGHSH, CDR2 LQKENI. This CDR3 is built from 13 residues. This chain's CDR3 is CASSLNPQETQYF. The CDR3 coding sequence is TGTGCCAGCTCACTGAACCCCCAAGAGACCCAGTACTTC.

In this sample, this clone turned up once. V gene TRBV11-2 combines with J gene TRBJ2-7; either TRBD1 or TRBD2 may fit D (6 bases each). Trimming took off 3 bases at V and 6 bases at J, with 12 bases between the two ends. The CDR3 contains 13 residues. Germline V gene sequence: CDR1 SGHAT, CDR2 FQNNGV. CDR3 sequence reads: CASSFGGGPEQYF. The DNA for the CDR3 is TGTGCCAGCAGCTTCGGTGGGGGGCCCGAGCAGTACTTC.

The genes are TRBV28 and TRBJ2-2; 8 nucleotides agree with TRBD2. The ends lost 1 base at V and 0 bases at J; junction bases unmatched: 10. This CDR3 has 19 amino acids. The germline gives CDR1 MDHEN, CDR2 SYDVKM. The CDR3 protein is CASSLFRRGETSNTGELFF. CDR3 coding DNA: TGTGCCAGCAGTTTATTTAGGCGGGGGGAGACCTCGAACACCGGGGAGCTGTTTTTT.

The rearrangement links TRBV6-1 to TRBJ1-5; no clear D gene. V gave up 1 base and J gave up 11 bases, with 12 bases separating them. This CDR3 comprises 13 residues. Germline CDR1 reads MNHNS; CDR2 reads SASEGT. The CDR3 region is CASSEVVPPSQHF. The CDR3 nucleotides are TGTGCCAGCAGTGAAGTTGTCCCCCCGTCCCAGCATTTT.

V and J are TRBV30 and TRBJ2-7; 9 bases align to TRBD2. Germline CDR1 GTSNPN, CDR2 SVGIG (reference sequence). Trimming removed 4 bases from V and 8 bases from J; junction bases left unmatched: 12. The CDR3 sequence is 14 residues long. DNA for the CDR3: TGTGCCTGGACGAGGGGCCAGCGGGGGGTCCAGCAGTACTTC. As protein: CAWTRGQRGVQQYF.

The chain is built from TRBV4-1 and TRBJ2-7, with D unclear. Trimming left V 4 bases short and J 2 bases short, with 12 bases between. The CDR3 covers 14 residues. Germline V gene data show CDR1 as MGHRA and CDR2 as YSYEKL. CDR3 sequence: CASSRSRATYEQYF. The CDR3 nucleotides are TGCGCCAGCAGCCGAAGCCGGGCCACCTACGAGCAGTACTTC.

V usage is TRBV18 and J usage is TRBJ1-6; 8 bases fit TRBD1. CDR1 and CDR2 (germline): KGHSH, LQKENI. Trimming took 3 bases from V and 11 from J; bases not matched to a gene: 12. The CDR3 runs 16 residues. DNA for the CDR3: TGTGCCAGCTCACCTCGAAAGACAGGGGACTTGACACCCCTCCACTTT. Its translation is CASSPRKTGDLTPLHF.

The chain couples TRBV27 to TRBJ1-4; no definite D call. Germline values: CDR1 MNHEY, CDR2 SMNVEV (reference sequence). Between the trimmed V and J ends, which lost 5 bases and 5 bases, there was a span of 9 bases. There are 13 residues in the CDR3. As DNA, the CDR3 is TGTGCCAGCAGTCGGCTCGGGAATGAAAAACTGTTTTTT. This gives the protein CASSRLGNEKLFF.

This rearrangement joins TRBV28 to TRBJ2-7; TRBD1 agrees at 10 bases. Germline V gene data show CDR1 as MDHEN and CDR2 as SYDVKM. Trimming removed 5 bases from V and 3 bases from J; junction bases left unmatched: 4. The CDR3 runs to 14 residues. The CDR3, as DNA: TGTGCCAGCAGTCCTTGGACAGGGGGCTACGAGCAGTACTTC. It is translated as CASSPWTGGYEQYF.

The genes are TRBV27 and TRBJ2-7; D is possibly TRBD2 (6 bases). V gave up 4 bases and J gave up 1 base, with 17 bases separating them. The germline gives CDR1 MNHEY, CDR2 SMNVEV (reference sequence). This CDR3 spans 16 amino acids. In nucleotides, the CDR3 is TGTGCCAGCAGTTCAAGTGACTGGCGGGGTTCCTACGAGCAGTACTTC. Translating gives CASSSSDWRGSYEQYF.

This clone has a count of ten or more. This chain uses TRBV5-1 with TRBJ2-7, with D unclear. The V gene lost 4 bases and the J gene lost 0 bases, with 2 bases spanning the gap. The length of the CDR3 is 11 residues. The V gene's germline CDR1 is SGHRS and CDR2 YFSETQ. The CDR3 region is CASSVSYEQYF. The CDR3 nucleotides are TGCGCCAGCAGCGTCTCCTACGAGCAGTACTTC. Full variable domain (missing parts from reference TRBV5-1 and TRBJ2-7): KAGVTQTPRYLIKTRGQQVTLSCSPISGHRSVSWYQQTPGQGLQFLFEYFSETQRNKGNFPGRFSGRQFSNSRSEMNVSTLELGDSALYLCASSVSYEQYFGPGTRLTVT.

V usage is TRBV19 and J usage is TRBJ1-5; TRBD1 matches at 8 bases. The V gene's germline CDR1 is LNHDA and CDR2 SQIVND (reference sequence). V lost 3 bases and J lost 6; bases outside the gene matches: 16. The CDR3 is 18 amino acids. CDR3 DNA sequence: TGTGCCAGTAGTATTGGTTGGCAGGGGGCGAGTTCAGGTCAGCCCCAGCATTTT. As protein: CASSIGWQGASSGQPQHF. The full variable domain, rest sourced from reference TRBV19 and TRBJ1-5, is DGGITQSPKYLFRKEGQNVTLSCEQNLNHDAMYWYRQDPGQGLRLIYYSQIVNDFQKGDIAEGYSVSREKKESFPLTVTSAQKNPTAFYLCASSIGWQGASSGQPQHFGDGTRLSIL.

The sample holds a few counts of this clone. In nucleotides, the CDR3 is TGCGCCAGCAGCCCACAAGGGCAGGGCACTGAAGCTTTCTTT. This sequence encodes CASSPQGQGTEAFF. The chain carries TRBV5-1 and TRBJ1-1; the D gene is possibly TRBD1 (5 bases). CDR3 length equals 14 residues. V lost 4 bases and J lost 4, with 14 bases in between. CDR1 is SGHRS, CDR2 YFSETQ, per germline.

This chain joins TRBV2 and TRBJ2-2, with D perhaps matching TRBD1 (6 bases). There are 15 residues in the CDR3. V dropped 4 bases and J dropped 6 bases, with 15 bases sitting between them. The germline gives CDR1 SNHLY, CDR2 FYNNEI. Written as DNA, the CDR3 is TGTGCCAGCAGTGCCTCGGGACACTCCGCCGGGGAGCTGTTTTTT. Its protein product is CASSASGHSAGELFF.

The chain uses TRBV5-1 and TRBJ2-1, with 12 positions matching TRBD2. J lost 9 bases, V lost 0 bases, and 4 bases had no gene match. The CDR3 is 15 amino acids. CDR1 is SGHRS, CDR2 YFSETQ, per germline. CDR3 amino acids: CASSLASGGASEQFF. The CDR3 DNA reads TGCGCCAGCAGCTTGGCTAGCGGGGGGGCCAGTGAGCAGTTCTTC.

The V and J genes are TRBV6-7 and TRBJ2-7; TRBD1 aligns across 10 bases. TRBV6-7 is marked as an open reading frame, function uncertain. Trimming took 7 bases from V and 5 from J; bases not matched to a gene: 8. The length of the CDR3 is 14 residues. Here the CDR3 reads CASIERDRGHEQYF. The CDR3 region has the DNA TGTGCCAGCATCGAACGGGACAGGGGCCACGAGCAGTACTTC.

This clone was seen only once. This sample also contains other DNA sequences that code for the same CDR3. The rearrangement joins TRBV28 to TRBJ1-1, with a possible D match to TRBD1 (5 bases). V lost 2 bases, J lost 4 bases, and 11 bases lay in between. CDR3 length equals 14 residues. Germline V CDR1 and CDR2: MDHEN, SYDVKM. CDR3 in amino acids: CASSLGQGGTEAFF. In nucleotides, the CDR3 is TGTGCCAGCAGTTTAGGGCAGGGAGGCACTGAAGCTTTCTTT.

This chain links TRBV2 with TRBJ2-7; D ambiguous. V lost 4 bases to trimming and J lost 6 bases, with 7 bases between them. Germline lookup yields CDR1 SNHLY and CDR2 FYNNEI. The CDR3 extends over 11 amino acids. CDR3: CASSGEGEQYF. As DNA, the CDR3 is TGTGCCAGCAGTGGGGAAGGCGAGCAGTACTTC.

The V call is TRBV28, the J call TRBJ2-2; D is unresolved. The germline V gene encodes CDR1 MDHEN and CDR2 SYDVKM. The CDR3 is made up of 16 amino acids. The V and J ends lost 0 bases and 0 bases respectively, with 8 bases between them. The CDR3 spells CASSLWKAANTGELFF. The CDR3 DNA reads as TGTGCCAGCAGTTTATGGAAGGCAGCGAACACCGGGGAGCTGTTTTTT.

The V and J genes are TRBV7-9 and TRBJ1-3, with unresolved D. Germline CDR1 is SEHNR and CDR2 is FQNEAQ (reference sequence). The V end was cut by 5 bases, the J end by 1 base, with 9 bases between. CDR3 length: 14 residues. CDR3 DNA sequence: TGTGCCAGCAGCCTTTCTCTTTCTGGAAACACCATATATTTT. It specifies CASSLSLSGNTIYF.